The 29 T cell receptor beta chains below all came from one sample that was sequenced in a study of T-cell reconstitution after alpha-beta-depleted transplantation in children. Unique molecular identifiers tagged the TCRbeta library. One entry per CDR3 protein, called by TCRdb with MiXCR from the PCR reads. The repertoire holds roughly 610,000 distinct CDR3 sequences, with roughly a tenth as singletons. The sequences come from PBMCs from the stem cell graft donor, collected from the stem cell graft. All receptors derive from a human donor who donated a stem cell graft to a child with acute myeloid leukemia.

A single count supports this clonotype. This chain connects TRBV6-1 to TRBJ2-3, with 7 bases fitting TRBD1. Germline loops: CDR1 MNHNS, CDR2 SASEGT. The CDR3 spans 15 residues. Losses at the gene ends were 5 bases for V and 3 bases for J; bases not matched to a gene: 8. CDR3 sequence reads: CASSPGTARTDTQYF. In nucleotides, the CDR3 is TGTGCCAGCAGTCCCGGGACAGCTAGGACAGATACGCAGTATTTT.

The V call is TRBV20-1, the J call TRBJ1-5; maybe TRBD1 (6 bases). Germline CDR1 reads DFQATT; CDR2 reads SNEGSKA (reference sequence). The germline V and J ends were trimmed by 0 bases and 6 bases, with 15 bases remaining between them. This CDR3 contains 15 residues. CDR3 protein: CSARDGGRGRQPQHF. DNA of the CDR3: TGCAGTGCTAGAGATGGGGGCAGGGGACGTCAGCCCCAGCATTTT.

This clonotype has only a few counts. CDR3 region: CASSFGRVETQYF. Written as DNA, the CDR3 is TGTGCCAGCAGTTTTGGCAGGGTTGAGACCCAGTACTTC. The chain is built from TRBV28 and TRBJ2-5; TRBD1 might be the D (5 bases). V lost 3 bases, J lost 5 bases, and 10 bases lay in between. The germline V gene encodes CDR1 MDHEN and CDR2 SYDVKM. The CDR3 runs to 13 residues.

The genes are TRBV5-1 and TRBJ2-4; D is perhaps TRBD1 or TRBD2 (6 bases each). The ends were cut back, 3 bases at V and 4 bases at J, with 17 bases in the middle. CDR1 SGHRS and CDR2 YFSETQ come from the germline V gene. This CDR3 spans 16 amino acids. As DNA, the CDR3 is TGCGCCAGCAGCTGGGGGGCCACTCAAGCTAAAAACATTCAGTACTTC. This sequence encodes CASSWGATQAKNIQYF.

The chain uses TRBV7-2 and TRBJ2-1, with D hard to call. CDR1 and CDR2 from the germline V gene are SGHTA and FQGNSA. The V gene lost 5 bases and the J gene lost 6 bases, with 11 bases spanning the gap. This CDR3 region has 13 residues. CDR3 loop: CASSPSYLNEQFF. The DNA of the CDR3 is TGTGCCAGCAGCCCGAGCTACCTCAATGAGCAGTTCTTC. Variable domain in full (rest from reference TRBV7-2 and TRBJ2-1): GAGVSQSPSNKVTEKGKDVELRCDPISGHTALYWYRQSLGQGLEFLIYFQGNSAPDKSGLPSDRFSAERTGGSVSTLTIQRTQQEDSAVYLCASSPSYLNEQFFGPGTRLTVL.

This clonotype was seen only a few times. This chain uses TRBV7-2 with TRBJ2-2; tentative D call: TRBD1 (5 bases). Trimming stripped 2 bases from V and 4 bases from J, with 11 bases between. The CDR3 is made up of 15 amino acids. Germline V lookup: CDR1 SGHTA, CDR2 FQGNSA. In DNA, the CDR3 is TGTGCCAGCAGCTTAATGAGACAGACCACCGGGGAGCTGTTTTTT. It encodes CASSLMRQTTGELFF.

The gene calls are TRBV27 and TRBJ1-1; TRBD1 agrees at 11 bases. The J segment lost 3 bases and the V segment lost 2 bases, leaving 5 bases of the junction unmatched. CDR1 MNHEY and CDR2 SMNVEV come from the germline V gene (reference sequence). The CDR3 runs 16 residues. The DNA for the CDR3 is TGTGCCAGCAGTTTAAGGGGGACAGGGGGGGACACTGAAGCTTTCTTT. Protein product: CASSLRGTGGDTEAFF.

The V call is TRBV27, the J call TRBJ2-1; no clear D. In germline, CDR1 is MNHEY, CDR2 SMNVEV (reference sequence). The CDR3 spans 15 residues. V gave up 4 bases and J gave up 7 bases, with 17 bases separating them. This CDR3 is CASSSIASATNEQFF. The CDR3 region has the DNA TGTGCCAGCAGTTCCATCGCCAGCGCTACGAATGAGCAGTTCTTC.

This clonotype was seen only a few times. The rearrangement links TRBV7-3 to TRBJ2-3; a weak D match, TRBD2 (5 bases). Per germline, CDR1 SGHTA and CDR2 FQGTGA. V was pared by 0 bases and J by 5 bases, with 18 bases between. This CDR3 has 17 residues. CDR3 DNA sequence: TGTGCCAGCAGCTTAACCACCGGGAACACCGAAAGAGATACGCAGTATTTT. Translated, it gives CASSLTTGNTERDTQYF.

This chain uses TRBV4-2 with TRBJ2-1; D is ambiguous. V was shortened by 3 bases and J by 9 bases, with 15 bases between the two germline ends. The CDR3 is made up of 14 amino acids. In germline, CDR1 is LGHNA, CDR2 YNFKEQ. The CDR3 DNA follows: TGTGCCAGCAGCCAGTCAAGACAAACCGGTGAGCAGTTCTTC. This gives the protein CASSQSRQTGEQFF.

This clonotype was found a few times. The J gene is TRBJ2-7, the V gene TRBV30; D remains ambiguous. V lost 3 bases to trimming and J lost 8 bases, with 11 bases between them. Germline CDR1 is GTSNPN and CDR2 is SVGIG (reference sequence). The CDR3 runs 11 residues. Here the CDR3 reads CAWSPEQKQYF. As DNA, the CDR3 is TGTGCCTGGAGCCCTGAACAGAAGCAGTACTTC.

This clonotype was seen repeatedly, ten times or more. V usage is TRBV28 and J usage is TRBJ2-3, with no clear D. Germline loops: CDR1 MDHEN, CDR2 SYDVKM. Between the trimmed V and J ends, which lost 0 bases and 8 bases, there was a span of 12 bases. The CDR3 runs 14 residues. CDR3 coding DNA: TGTGCCAGCAGTTTATGGAATAGCTTAGCTACGCAGTATTTT. It specifies CASSLWNSLATQYF.

This clonotype was seen only a few times. The chain combines TRBV20-1 with TRBJ2-3; TRBD2 agrees at 11 bases. The V gene's germline CDR1 is DFQATT and CDR2 SNEGSKA (reference sequence). The CDR3 has 15 amino acids. V dropped 4 bases and J dropped 2; count of bases not matched to a gene: 5. The CDR3: CSATRLAGTTDTQYF. In DNA form, the CDR3 reads TGCAGTGCTACCAGACTAGCGGGAACCACAGATACGCAGTATTTT.

The table lists this clonotype with many counts. V is TRBV10-2 and J is TRBJ2-1; the D is unclear. This CDR3 is built from 13 residues. Trimming took off 8 bases at V and 1 base at J, with 9 bases between the two ends. Germline-derived CDR1 and CDR2 are WSHSY and SAAADI. The CDR3 loop is CASQWDSYNEQFF. Written as DNA, the CDR3 is TGCGCCAGCCAGTGGGATTCCTACAATGAGCAGTTCTTC.

This clonotype was observed at least ten times. The chain links TRBV29-1 to TRBJ2-2; D call uncertain. V dropped 6 bases and J dropped 5 bases, with 16 bases sitting between them. The CDR3 length is 14 residues. The germline V gene has CDR1 SQVTM and CDR2 ANQGSEA. The CDR3 is CSVRLVGKTGELFF. The CDR3 DNA reads TGCAGCGTACGCCTTGTTGGGAAGACCGGGGAGCTGTTTTTT.

This clonotype was seen more than once but under ten times. V usage is TRBV5-1 and J usage is TRBJ2-3; 7 bases match TRBD2. V lost 7 bases and J lost 5; bases outside the gene matches: 7. The germline V gene has CDR1 SGHRS and CDR2 YFSETQ. This CDR3 contains 13 residues. The CDR3 DNA is TGCGCCAGCCAGACGGGAGGCGGAGATACGCAGTATTTT. Protein: CASQTGGGDTQYF.

This clonotype was counted a few times. The chain uses TRBV21-1 and TRBJ2-7. TRBV21-1 is a pseudogene locus. The CDR3 sequence is 16 residues long. The CDR3 here is CASSYLSRTDDYEQYF. In DNA, the CDR3 is TGTGCCAGCAGCTATCTCTCGAGGACGGATGACTACGAGCAGTACTTC.

This clonotype appeared many times. CDR3 residues: CASKGTGGSNQPQHF. CDR3 sequence (DNA): TGTGCCAGCAAGGGGACAGGGGGAAGCAATCAGCCCCAGCATTTT. The rearrangement joins TRBV6-5 to TRBJ1-5, with 11 bases fitting TRBD1. V was clipped by 7 bases and J by 1 base; unmatched bases: 3. Germline assignment: CDR1 MNHEY and CDR2 SVGAGI. The CDR3 is 15 residues long.

The table lists this clonotype with a few counts. The chain links TRBV20-1 to TRBJ2-4; 9 bases are a match to TRBD2. The CDR3 runs 15 residues. V shed 3 bases and J 3 bases; nucleotides not matched to a gene: 6. The germline V gene encodes CDR1 DFQATT and CDR2 SNEGSKA (reference sequence). The CDR3, as DNA: TGCAGTGCTAGGATCAGGACTAGCGACAAAAACATTCAGTACTTC. Amino acids: CSARIRTSDKNIQYF.

This clonotype was observed a few times. The chain combines TRBV5-6 with TRBJ1-5; no clear D. V lost 1 base and J lost 4, with 15 bases in between. CDR3 length equals 16 residues. CDR1 and CDR2 from the germline V gene are SGHDT and YYEEEE. The CDR3 coding sequence is TGTGCCAGCAGCTTGTTTGGCATGCCGGGTAATCAGCCCCAGCATTTT. Protein sequence: CASSLFGMPGNQPQHF.

This sequence joins TRBV7-6 and TRBJ2-2, with 8 bases fitting TRBD2. CDR1 and CDR2 (germline): SGHVS, FNYEAQ. CDR3 length: 17 residues. V shed 1 base, J shed 4 bases, and the junction held 8 bases outside the gene matches. The CDR3: CASSLETGLEVTGELFF. CDR3 coding DNA: TGTGCCAGCAGCTTAGAGACGGGACTAGAGGTCACCGGGGAGCTGTTTTTT.

This clonotype was picked up a small number of times. J is TRBJ1-1 and V is TRBV12-3 or TRBV12-4, with D perhaps matching TRBD1 (6 bases). There are 12 residues in the CDR3. V lost 3 bases to trimming and J lost 7 bases, with 9 bases between them. The CDR3 region has the DNA TGTGCCAGCAGTTTTGCAGGGGTTGAAGCTTTCTTT. Protein: CASSFAGVEAFF.

The CDR3 protein is CASSLKRVPSYEQYF. The CDR3 DNA is TGTGCCAGCAGCCTCAAGCGGGTTCCCTCCTACGAGCAGTACTTC. V usage is TRBV6-1 and J usage is TRBJ2-7; D possibly corresponds to TRBD2 (6 bases). This CDR3 contains 15 residues. The ends were cut back, 6 bases at V and 0 bases at J, with 15 bases in the middle. Germline V CDR1 and CDR2: MNHNS, SASEGT.

This clonotype was detected only a few times. The genes are TRBV3-1 and TRBJ2-3, with a possible D match to TRBD2 (5 bases). The V gene lost 2 bases and the J gene lost 6 bases, with 18 bases spanning the gap. CDR1 and CDR2 (germline): LGHDT, YNNKEL (reference sequence). This CDR3 spans 16 amino acids. In DNA form, the CDR3 reads TGTGCCAGCAGCCAACCGCGGGCTGATGGTGCGGATACGCAGTATTTT. It specifies CASSQPRADGADTQYF.

V gene TRBV10-3 combines with J gene TRBJ2-5, with 12 bases fitting TRBD2. Germline V gives CDR1 ENHRY, CDR2 SYGVKD. The CDR3 is 14 residues long. The J segment lost 5 bases and the V segment lost 6 bases, leaving 4 bases of the junction unmatched. CDR3 in amino acids: CAISPSGREETQYF. In DNA, the CDR3 is TGTGCCATCAGCCCTAGCGGGAGGGAGGAGACCCAGTACTTC.

V is TRBV6-2 or TRBV6-3 and J is TRBJ2-4; 9 nucleotides line up with TRBD2. Germline loops: CDR1 MNHEY, CDR2 SVGEGT. The CDR3 runs to 17 residues. J lost 0 bases, V lost 5 bases, and 8 bases had no gene match. CDR3: CASSRIAGELAKNIQYF. CDR3 in DNA: TGTGCCAGCAGTCGAATAGCGGGAGAACTAGCCAAAAACATTCAGTACTTC.

There are a few counts of this clonotype. The chain recombines TRBV12-3 or TRBV12-4 with TRBJ2-1; D remains ambiguous. This CDR3 region has 11 residues. V was clipped by 7 bases and J by 8 bases, with 9 bases between them. The CDR3 DNA follows: TGTGCCAGCAACAACCGGGATGAGCAGTTCTTC. Encoded protein: CASNNRDEQFF.

This chain connects TRBV11-3 to TRBJ2-2; D is unclear. Germline V gene sequence: CDR1 SGHNT, CDR2 YENEEA. CDR3 length equals 14 residues. Between the trimmed V and J ends, which lost 1 base and 4 bases, there was a span of 7 bases. CDR3 coding DNA: TGTGCCAGCAGCTTAGGAGCCATCACCGGGGAGCTGTTTTTT. It encodes CASSLGAITGELFF.

A few counts support this clonotype. The chain is built from TRBV5-1 and TRBJ2-1; 8 nucleotides align to TRBD2. This CDR3 spans 17 amino acids. With V trimmed by 0 bases and J by 6 bases, 11 bases remained unmatched. The V gene's germline CDR1 is SGHRS and CDR2 YFSETQ. The CDR3 here is CASSLAEGPAGGNEQFF. The CDR3 DNA reads TGCGCCAGCAGCTTGGCCGAAGGGCCGGCGGGAGGCAATGAGCAGTTCTTC.